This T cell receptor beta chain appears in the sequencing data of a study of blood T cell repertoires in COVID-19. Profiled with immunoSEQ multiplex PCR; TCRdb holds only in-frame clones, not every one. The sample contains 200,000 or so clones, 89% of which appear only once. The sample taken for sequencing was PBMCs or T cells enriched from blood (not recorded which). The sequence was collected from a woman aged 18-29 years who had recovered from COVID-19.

CDR3 sequence (DNA): TGTGCCAGCAGCTTCGGGACAGGGGTGGGCTACACCTTC. Translating it yields CASSFGTGVGYTF. The J gene is TRBJ1-2, the V gene TRBV5-6; 10 bases fit TRBD1. V was pared by 2 bases and J by 8 bases, with 3 bases of the junction left unmatched. Germline V gene sequence: CDR1 SGHDT, CDR2 YYEEEE. The CDR3 consists of 13 residues.